Listed below are T cell receptor beta chains from one sample, sequenced in a study of cytomegalovirus exposure and HLA in healthy donors. Sequenced by immunoSEQ multiplex PCR; TCRdb stores in-frame clones only, minus some. This sample carries under 200,000 clones, roughly 73% of them seen once, and the ten largest clones take roughly 8.2%. The sequenced sample was PBMCs. These receptors all stem from a woman aged 40-49 years in good health and CMV-seropositive. Each CDR3 is given with its conserved first and last residue. D genes are given only for firm matches. Where a row states a size, it is once, few, many or the class of an expanded clone; other rows omit it.

>TRBJ1-5|few|-|TRBV10-3
TGTGCCACGTCGAATCCGGATCAGCCCCAGCATTTT
CATSNPDQPQHF
>TRBJ2-7|-|TRBD2|TRBV28
TGTGCCAGCAGTTTAACGGGGGGGCGGGAGGGCCGTCTGAAGCAGTACTTC
CASSLTGGREGRLKQYF
>TRBJ2-1|-|-|TRBV27
TGTGCCAGCAGGAAAACGCCAGGGATCTCCTACAATGAGCAGTTCTTC
CASRKTPGISYNEQFF
>TRBJ1-4|-|TRBD1|TRBV16
TGTGCCAGCAGCCGTTTTTGGCCGGGGGACAGGGGGCAAAAACTGTTTTTT
CASSRFWPGDRGQKLFF
>TRBJ1-5|few|-|TRBV9
TGTGCCAGCGGGGGTGGAGGGCAATTTAGCAATCAGCCCCAGCATTTT
CASGGGGQFSNQPQHF
>TRBJ2-1|-|-|TRBV5-4
TGTGCCAGCAGCTTTACAGGGAATGAGCAGTTCTTC
CASSFTGNEQFF
>TRBJ2-2|few|TRBD1|TRBV2
TGTGCCAGCAGTCCGGGACAGAGGAACACCGGGGAGCTGTTTTTT
CASSPGQRNTGELFF
>TRBJ1-2|-|TRBD1|TRBV5-1
TGCGCCAGCAGCTCGGTCCGGGACAGGGGGCAAGGAGGCTACACCTTC
CASSSVRDRGQGGYTF
>TRBJ1-3|-|-|TRBV15
TGTGCCACCAGCAGCCCAGGGGACCCCACGTACTCTGGAAACACCATATATTTT
CATSSPGDPTYSGNTIYF
>TRBJ2-1|-|-|TRBV25-1
TGTGCCAGCAGTGGTGGCGGGCGACCCAACAATGAGCAGTTCTTC
CASSGGGRPNNEQFF
>TRBJ2-4|-|-|TRBV4-1
TGCGCCAGCAGCCAACCCGCAAGGGGAGCCAAAAACATTCAGTACTTC
CASSQPARGAKNIQYF
>TRBJ2-3|-|TRBD2|TRBV9
TGTGCCAGCAGCGTAGCTGGGCTAGCGGGTTCTAGCACAGATACGCAGTATTTT
CASSVAGLAGSSTDTQYF
>TRBJ2-2|once|-|TRBV29-1
TGCAGCGTTGAAGAGGGGCTGAACACCGGGGAGCTGTTTTTT
CSVEEGLNTGELFF
>TRBJ2-6|-|-|TRBV7-8
TGTGCCAGCAGCTTAGAAGCAGGGCAGGGGGGCTACTCTGGGGCCAACGTCCTGACTTTC
CASSLEAGQGGYSGANVLTF
>TRBJ2-1|once|-|TRBV9
TGTGCCAGCAGCGCCCTTAATGAGCAGTTCTTC
CASSALNEQFF
>TRBJ1-5|-|TRBD1|TRBV25-1
TGTGCCAGCTCGGGACAGGGCAATCAGCCCCAGCATTTT
CASSGQGNQPQHF
>TRBJ1-1|-|-|TRBV19
TGTGCCAGTAGTATAGGGGAAGGGGGGGCCTACACTGAAGCTTTCTTT
CASSIGEGGAYTEAFF
>TRBJ2-3|-|TRBD2|TRBV6-1
TGTGCCAGCAGTGAAGGGACTAGCCCTTCCACAGATACGCAGTATTTT
CASSEGTSPSTDTQYF